This T cell receptor (beta chain) derives from a study of identical twins. The CDR3 loop spans 15 amino acids. Trimming removed 1 base from V and 0 bases from J, with 7 bases in between. Germline CDR1 SGHTA, CDR2 FQGNSA. Template switching added a universal primer site, and cDNA bore unique molecular identifiers. In TCRdb, the 5' RACE reads were re-called with MiXCR into one record per CDR3 protein. This sample has around 340,000 distinct CDR3 sequences, with around 9% found just once. Findings and limits, study-wide: Shared out-of-frame alpha sequences (those common to twins) showed excess low generation probability. Twins shared beta out-of-frame sequences in excess, but this excess was weaker.

Turning to this clonotype: The antigen is unknown.

The chain employs TRBV7-2 and TRBJ1-5; no reliable D call. This sequence was found in a woman aged 45-59 years in good health. Source material: naive T cells sorted from blood. The CDR3 DNA sequence: TGTGCCAGCAGCTTAGTGGCGCTTAGCAATCAGCCCCAGCATTTT. It yields the protein CASSLVALSNQPQHF.